Sequencing of this TCR beta chain was carried out in a study of blood T cell repertoires in COVID-19. Across the study: Samples of COVID-19 (acute and convalescent) were obtained from the United States, Italy and Spain.

The Seattle patients, enrolled during active infection, were followed longitudinally. Deletions cut 0 bases from V and 0 bases from J, with 9 bases between. The CDR3 contains 16 residues. Germline CDR1 LNHNV, CDR2 YYDKDF (reference sequence). In the original workflow: Reference gene primers were amplified, and this amplification served to estimate nucleated cell counts. Some clones are missing from TCRdb's copy, which holds only in-frame ones; the method was immunoSEQ multiplex PCR. V and J calls and clone size are copied from that table; D and trimming were computed from the DNA. This table has 200,000 to 250,000 clones, about 83% appearing once.

Sample: peripheral blood. The receptor's source is a woman in her twenties or thirties with COVID-19, enrolled during active disease. V is TRBV15 and J is TRBJ1-5; no definite D call. The CDR3, as DNA: TGTGCCACCAGCAGAGATATTGAGAATAGCAATCAGCCCCAGCATTTT. It codes for CATSRDIENSNQPQHF.